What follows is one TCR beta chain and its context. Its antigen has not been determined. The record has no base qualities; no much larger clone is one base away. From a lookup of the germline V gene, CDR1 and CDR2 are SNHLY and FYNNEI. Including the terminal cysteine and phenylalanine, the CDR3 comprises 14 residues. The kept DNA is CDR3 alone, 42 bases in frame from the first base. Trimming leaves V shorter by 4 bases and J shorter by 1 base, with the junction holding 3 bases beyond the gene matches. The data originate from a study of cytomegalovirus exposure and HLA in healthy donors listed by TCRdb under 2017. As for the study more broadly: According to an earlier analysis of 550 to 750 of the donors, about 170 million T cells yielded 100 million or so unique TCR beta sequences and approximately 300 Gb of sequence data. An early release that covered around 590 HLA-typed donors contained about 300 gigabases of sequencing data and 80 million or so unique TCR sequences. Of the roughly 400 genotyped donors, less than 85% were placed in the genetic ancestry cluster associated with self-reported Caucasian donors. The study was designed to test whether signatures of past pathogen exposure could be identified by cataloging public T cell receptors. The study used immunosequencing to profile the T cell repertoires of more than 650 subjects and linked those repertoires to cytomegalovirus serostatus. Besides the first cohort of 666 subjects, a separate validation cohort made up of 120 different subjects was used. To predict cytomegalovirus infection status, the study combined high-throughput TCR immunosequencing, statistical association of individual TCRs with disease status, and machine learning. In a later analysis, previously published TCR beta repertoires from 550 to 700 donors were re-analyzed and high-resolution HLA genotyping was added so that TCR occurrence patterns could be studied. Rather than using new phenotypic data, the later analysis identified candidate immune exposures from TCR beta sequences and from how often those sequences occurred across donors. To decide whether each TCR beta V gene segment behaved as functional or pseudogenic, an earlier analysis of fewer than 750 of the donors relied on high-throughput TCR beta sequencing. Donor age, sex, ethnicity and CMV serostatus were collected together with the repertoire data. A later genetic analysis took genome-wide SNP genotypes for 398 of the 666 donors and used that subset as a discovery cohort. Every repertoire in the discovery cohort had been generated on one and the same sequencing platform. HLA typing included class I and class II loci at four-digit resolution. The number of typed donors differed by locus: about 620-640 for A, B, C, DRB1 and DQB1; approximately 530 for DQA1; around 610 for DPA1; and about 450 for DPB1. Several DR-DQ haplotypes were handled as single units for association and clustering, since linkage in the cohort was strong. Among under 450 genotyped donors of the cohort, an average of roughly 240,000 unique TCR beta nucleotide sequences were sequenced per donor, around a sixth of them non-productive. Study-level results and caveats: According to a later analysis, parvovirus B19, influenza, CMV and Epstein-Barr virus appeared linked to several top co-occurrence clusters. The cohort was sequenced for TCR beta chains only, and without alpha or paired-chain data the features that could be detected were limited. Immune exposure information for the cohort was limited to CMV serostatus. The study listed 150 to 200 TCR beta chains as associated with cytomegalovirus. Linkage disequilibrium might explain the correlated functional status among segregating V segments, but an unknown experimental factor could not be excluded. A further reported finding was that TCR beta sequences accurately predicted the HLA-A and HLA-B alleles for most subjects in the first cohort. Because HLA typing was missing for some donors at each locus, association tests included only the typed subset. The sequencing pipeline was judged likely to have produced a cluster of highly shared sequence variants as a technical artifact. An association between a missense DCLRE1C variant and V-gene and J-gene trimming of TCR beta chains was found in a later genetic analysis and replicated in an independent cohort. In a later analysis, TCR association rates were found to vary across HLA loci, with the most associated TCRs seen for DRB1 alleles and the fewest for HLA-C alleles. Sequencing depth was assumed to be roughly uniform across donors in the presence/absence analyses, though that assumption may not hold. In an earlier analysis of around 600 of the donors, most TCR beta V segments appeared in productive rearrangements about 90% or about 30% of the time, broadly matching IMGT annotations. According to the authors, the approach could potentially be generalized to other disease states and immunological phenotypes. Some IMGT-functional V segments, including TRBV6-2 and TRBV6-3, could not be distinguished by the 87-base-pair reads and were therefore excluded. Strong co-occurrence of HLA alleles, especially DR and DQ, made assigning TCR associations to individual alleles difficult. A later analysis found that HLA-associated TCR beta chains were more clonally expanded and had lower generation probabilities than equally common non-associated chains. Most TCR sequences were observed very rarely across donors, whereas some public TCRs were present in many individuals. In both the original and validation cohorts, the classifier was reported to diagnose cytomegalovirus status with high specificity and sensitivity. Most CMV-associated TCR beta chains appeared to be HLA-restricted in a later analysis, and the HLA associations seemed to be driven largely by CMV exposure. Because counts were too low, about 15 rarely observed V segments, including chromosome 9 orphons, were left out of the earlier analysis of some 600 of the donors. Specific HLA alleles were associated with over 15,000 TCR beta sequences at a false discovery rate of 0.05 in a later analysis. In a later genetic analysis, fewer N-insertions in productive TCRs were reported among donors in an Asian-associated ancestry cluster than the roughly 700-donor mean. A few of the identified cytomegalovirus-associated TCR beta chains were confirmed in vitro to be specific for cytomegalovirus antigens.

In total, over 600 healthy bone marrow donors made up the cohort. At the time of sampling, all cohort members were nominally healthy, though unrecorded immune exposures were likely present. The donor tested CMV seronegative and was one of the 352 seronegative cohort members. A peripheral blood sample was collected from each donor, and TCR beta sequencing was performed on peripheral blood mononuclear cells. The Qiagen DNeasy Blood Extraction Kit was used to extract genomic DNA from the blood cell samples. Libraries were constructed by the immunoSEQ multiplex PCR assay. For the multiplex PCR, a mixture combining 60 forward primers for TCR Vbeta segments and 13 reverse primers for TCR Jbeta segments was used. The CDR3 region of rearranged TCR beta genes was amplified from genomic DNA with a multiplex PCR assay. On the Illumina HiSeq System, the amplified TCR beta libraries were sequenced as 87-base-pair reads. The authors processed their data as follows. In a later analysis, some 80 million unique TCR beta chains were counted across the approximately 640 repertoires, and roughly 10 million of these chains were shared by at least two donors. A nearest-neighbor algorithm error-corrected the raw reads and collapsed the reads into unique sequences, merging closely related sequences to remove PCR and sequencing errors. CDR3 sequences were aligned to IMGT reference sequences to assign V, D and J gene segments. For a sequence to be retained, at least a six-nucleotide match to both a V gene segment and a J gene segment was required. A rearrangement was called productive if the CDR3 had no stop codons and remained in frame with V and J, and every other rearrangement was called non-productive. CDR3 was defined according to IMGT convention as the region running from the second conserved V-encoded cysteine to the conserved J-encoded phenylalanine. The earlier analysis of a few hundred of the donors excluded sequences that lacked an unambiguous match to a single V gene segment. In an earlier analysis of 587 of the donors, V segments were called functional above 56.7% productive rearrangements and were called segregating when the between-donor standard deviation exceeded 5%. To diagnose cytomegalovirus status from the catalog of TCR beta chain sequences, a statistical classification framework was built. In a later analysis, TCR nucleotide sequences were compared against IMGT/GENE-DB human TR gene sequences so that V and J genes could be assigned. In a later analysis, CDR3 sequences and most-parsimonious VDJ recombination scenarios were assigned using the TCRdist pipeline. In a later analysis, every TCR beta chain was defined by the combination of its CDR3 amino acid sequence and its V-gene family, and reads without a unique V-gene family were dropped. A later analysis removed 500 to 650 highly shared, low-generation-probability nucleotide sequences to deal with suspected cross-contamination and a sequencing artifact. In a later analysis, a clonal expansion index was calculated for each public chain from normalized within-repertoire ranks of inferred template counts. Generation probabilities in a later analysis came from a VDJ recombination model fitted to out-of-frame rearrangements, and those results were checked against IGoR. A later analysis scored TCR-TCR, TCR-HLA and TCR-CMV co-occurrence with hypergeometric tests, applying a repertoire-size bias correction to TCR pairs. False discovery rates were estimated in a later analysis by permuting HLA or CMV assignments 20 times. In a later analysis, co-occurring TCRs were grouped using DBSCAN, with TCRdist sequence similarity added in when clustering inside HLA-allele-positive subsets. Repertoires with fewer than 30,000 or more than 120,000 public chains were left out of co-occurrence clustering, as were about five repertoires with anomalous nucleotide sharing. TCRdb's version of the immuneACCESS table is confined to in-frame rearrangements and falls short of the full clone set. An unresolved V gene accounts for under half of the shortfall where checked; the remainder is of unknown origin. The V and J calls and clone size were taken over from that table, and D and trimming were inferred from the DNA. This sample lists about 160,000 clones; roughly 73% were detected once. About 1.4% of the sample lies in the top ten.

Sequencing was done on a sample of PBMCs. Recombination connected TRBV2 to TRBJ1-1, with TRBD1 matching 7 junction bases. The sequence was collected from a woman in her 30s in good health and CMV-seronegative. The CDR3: CASSGDSPNTEAFF. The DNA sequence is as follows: TGTGCCAGCAGTGGGGACAGTCCGAACACTGAAGCTTTCTTT.